These 30 T cell receptor beta chains were all obtained from the same sample, sequenced in a study of blood T cell repertoires in COVID-19. The table came from immunoSEQ multiplex PCR; TCRdb's copy has only in-frame clones and leaves some out. The profile shows roughly 290,000 clones, roughly 84% of them singletons. Source material: peripheral blood. These receptors originate from a person aged 65-85 years with COVID-19, enrolled during active disease.

The chain employs TRBV7-2 and TRBJ2-7; 9 nucleotides line up with TRBD2. Germline-derived CDR1 and CDR2 are SGHTA and FQGNSA. This CDR3 is built from 14 residues. With V trimmed by 4 bases and J by 5 bases, 6 bases remained unmatched. CDR3 amino acids: CASSYSGSQDEQYF. The CDR3 DNA reads TGTGCCAGCAGCTATAGCGGGAGTCAGGACGAGCAGTACTTC.

With respect to this clone: This sample also contains other DNA sequences that code for the same CDR3. The chain has TRBV7-7 and TRBJ2-5, with TRBD1 matching 8 bases. This CDR3 region has 15 residues. The germline gives CDR1 SSHAT, CDR2 FNYEAQ (reference sequence). Unmatched junction bases numbered 6, after V lost 1 base and J lost 5 bases. The CDR3 DNA reads TGTGCCAGCAGCTTAGGGACAGGGTTAGGCGAGACCCAGTACTTC. Protein sequence: CASSLGTGLGETQYF.

The chain carries TRBV5-5 and TRBJ1-1; no clear D gene. V lost 4 bases to trimming and J lost 7 bases, with 17 bases between them. There are 14 residues in the CDR3. The germline gives CDR1 SGHKS, CDR2 YYEKEE (reference sequence). CDR3 sequence reads: CASSLTFPQSEAFF. For the CDR3, the DNA is TGTGCCAGCAGCCTAACTTTCCCACAGAGTGAAGCTTTCTTT.

V and J are TRBV28 and TRBJ1-2, with D possibly being TRBD1 (6 bases). There are 16 residues in the CDR3. The V end was cut by 6 bases, the J end by 1 base, with 18 bases between. Per the germline V gene, CDR1 is MDHEN and CDR2 is SYDVKM. In DNA, the CDR3 is TGTGCCAGCAGGTACCCCCCGGACAGAATTAACTATGGCTACACCTTC. Protein sequence: CASRYPPDRINYGYTF.

This clone was seen only once. V is TRBV5-5 and J is TRBJ2-6; 8 nucleotides match TRBD1. The CDR3 length is 17 residues. Germline V gene data show CDR1 as SGHKS and CDR2 as YYEKEE (reference sequence). V trimming: 4 bases; J trimming: 2 bases; junction bases outside the gene matches: 8. CDR3: CASSKQGGSAGANVLTF. DNA of the CDR3: TGTGCCAGCAGCAAACAGGGGGGCAGTGCTGGGGCCAACGTCCTGACTTTC.

The CDR3 DNA sequence: TGTGCCAGCAGCTTCCAGGGCGGAAACACCATATATTTT. Translating gives CASSFQGGNTIYF. The chain couples TRBV5-6 to TRBJ1-3; D possibly corresponds to TRBD1 (5 bases). Germline CDR1 and CDR2: SGHDT and YYEEEE. The CDR3 is made up of 13 amino acids. V lost 2 bases and J 4 bases, leaving 7 bases between the germline ends.

The V call is TRBV7-8, the J call TRBJ1-5, with D uncertain. The CDR3 contains 12 residues. The ends were cut back, 3 bases at V and 7 bases at J, with 7 bases in the middle. The germline V gene encodes CDR1 SGHVS and CDR2 FQNEAQ. This chain's CDR3 is CASSLMGQPQHF. DNA for the CDR3: TGTGCCAGCAGCTTGATGGGCCAGCCCCAGCATTTT.

This clone turned up a few times. Other nucleotide sequences from this sample produce the same CDR3. The chain carries TRBV18 and TRBJ1-5, with D possibly TRBD1 on 6 matching bases. CDR1 is KGHSH, CDR2 LQKENI, per germline. CDR3 length equals 13 residues. V shed 3 bases and J shed 5 bases, with 8 bases lying between them. In DNA, the CDR3 is TGTGCCAGCTCACCGGACAGTGATCAGCCCCAGCATTTT. It encodes CASSPDSDQPQHF.

The chain recombines TRBV11-2 with TRBJ2-7; tentative D call: TRBD2 (6 bases). The V gene's germline CDR1 is SGHAT and CDR2 FQNNGV. V gave up 1 base and J gave up 3 bases, with 10 bases separating them. This CDR3 is built from 14 residues. Here the CDR3 reads CASSLGPGVYEQYF. In nucleotides, the CDR3 is TGTGCCAGCAGCTTAGGGCCGGGGGTCTACGAGCAGTACTTC.

The rearrangement links TRBV14 to TRBJ2-7; the D gene is possibly TRBD2 (6 bases). Germline CDR1 SGHDN, CDR2 FVKESK. The CDR3 sequence is 15 residues long. Trimming stripped 6 bases from V and 3 bases from J, with 18 bases between. The CDR3 loop reads CASREGSSPFYEQYF. The CDR3 DNA is TGTGCCAGCAGGGAGGGGAGTTCCCCCTTCTACGAGCAGTACTTC.

The chain combines TRBV7-3 with TRBJ2-2; D perhaps matches TRBD2 (5 bases). V dropped 5 bases and J dropped 1 base, with 14 bases sitting between them. CDR1 and CDR2 from the germline V gene are SGHTA and FQGTGA. The CDR3 is made up of 16 amino acids. CDR3 protein: CASSPTRARNTGELFF. The CDR3 nucleotides read TGTGCCAGCAGCCCAACGAGGGCAAGGAACACCGGGGAGCTGTTTTTT.

The chain combines TRBV24-1 with TRBJ1-6, with 7 nucleotides matching TRBD1. Germline V gives CDR1 KGHDR, CDR2 SFDVKD. There are 18 residues in the CDR3. The J segment lost 5 bases and the V segment lost 0 bases, leaving 9 bases of the junction unmatched. As DNA, the CDR3 is TGTGCCACCAGTGATTTGGGTAATCGGACAGGAAATAATTCACCCCTCCACTTT. The encoded protein is CATSDLGNRTGNNSPLHF.

The chain recombines TRBV10-2 with TRBJ1-3; TRBD1 matches at 7 bases. The CDR3 sequence is 14 residues long. With V trimmed by 10 bases and J by 2 bases, 8 bases remained unmatched. The germline V gene encodes CDR1 WSHSY and CDR2 SAAADI. The CDR3, as DNA: TGCGCCACCTCAGACAGGGCCGCTGGAAACACCATATATTTT. It encodes CATSDRAAGNTIYF.

This chain links TRBV7-8 with TRBJ2-3; D remains ambiguous. The V gene lost 2 bases and the J gene lost 6 bases, with 12 bases spanning the gap. Germline CDR1 reads SGHVS; CDR2 reads FQNEAQ. The CDR3 sequence is 14 residues long. Here the CDR3 reads CASSLNRDWDTQYF. DNA of the CDR3: TGTGCCAGCAGCTTAAACCGAGATTGGGATACGCAGTATTTT.

The DNA for the CDR3 is TGTGCCAGCAGCTATCTAGCGGGAGATACGCAGTATTTT. It yields the protein CASSYLAGDTQYF. The V and J genes are TRBV5-4 and TRBJ2-3; TRBD2 agrees at 8 bases. This CDR3 is 13 amino acids long. CDR1 and CDR2 from the germline V gene are SGHNT and YYREEE (reference sequence). Trimming cost V 3 bases and J 5 bases; bases outside gene matches: 2.

The chain joins TRBV7-7 to TRBJ2-2, with D possibly being TRBD2 (6 bases). From germline, CDR1 is SSHAT and CDR2 FNYEAQ (reference sequence). With 2 bases removed from V and 3 bases from J, the gap between germline ends came to 13 bases. The CDR3 contains 16 residues. CDR3 amino acids: CASSLSAGSDTGELFF. DNA of the CDR3: TGTGCCAGCAGCTTAAGCGCGGGGTCGGACACCGGGGAGCTGTTTTTT.

The J gene is TRBJ2-5, the V gene TRBV7-2; 11 nucleotides agree with TRBD2. The V gene end was trimmed by 3 bases and the J gene end by 0 bases; junction bases not matched to a gene: 9. The CDR3 extends over 18 amino acids. Germline CDR1 reads SGHTA; CDR2 reads FQGNSA. CDR3 in amino acids: CASSLASGGSWYQETQYF. CDR3 in DNA: TGTGCCAGCAGCTTGGCTAGCGGGGGGTCTTGGTACCAAGAGACCCAGTACTTC.

The chain recombines TRBV10-3 with TRBJ2-7; 10 bases line up with TRBD1. The V and J ends lost 2 bases and 3 bases, in that order; junction bases with no gene match: 7. Germline CDR1 is ENHRY and CDR2 is SYGVKD. The CDR3 sequence is 16 residues long. CDR3: CAISEGGGQGYYEQYF. The DNA for the CDR3 is TGTGCCATCAGTGAGGGTGGGGGACAGGGGTACTACGAGCAGTACTTC.

The chain carries TRBV7-2 and TRBJ1-3; no clear D. The CDR3 extends over 16 amino acids. The germline V and J ends were trimmed by 5 bases and 5 bases, with 19 bases remaining between them. Germline V gives CDR1 SGHTA, CDR2 FQGNSA. This CDR3 reads CASSRADSGRRNTIYF. Here the CDR3 DNA reads TGTGCCAGCAGCCGCGCGGATTCGGGAAGGAGAAACACCATATATTTT.

The chain joins TRBV28 to TRBJ1-1, with D perhaps TRBD1 (5 bases). Germline V CDR1 and CDR2: MDHEN, SYDVKM. Between the trimmed V and J ends, which lost 6 bases and 4 bases, there was a span of 27 bases. The CDR3 covers 18 residues. Written as DNA, the CDR3 is TGTGCCAGCAGCCCAACGAGCGGGGGGGTGAGAAGAGGCACTGAAGCTTTCTTT. As protein: CASSPTSGGVRRGTEAFF.

The V and J genes are TRBV9 and TRBJ2-7, with 8 positions matching TRBD1. With 3 bases clipped from V and 0 bases from J, the junction kept 8 bases outside the gene matches. Germline V gene data show CDR1 as SGDLS and CDR2 as YYNGEE. CDR3 length: 16 amino acids. CDR3 sequence (DNA): TGTGCCAGCAGCGAAACCGGGACAGGAAACTCCTACGAGCAGTACTTC. It encodes CASSETGTGNSYEQYF.

CDR3 amino acids: CASSYNVDYYEQYF. Here the CDR3 DNA reads TGTGCCAGCAGTTACAACGTGGATTACTACGAGCAGTACTTC. The chain employs TRBV6-2 or TRBV6-3 and TRBJ2-5, with D uncertain. TRBJ2-7 matches the DNA end more closely, so the J call is doubtful. The CDR3 covers 14 residues. Germline V gene data show CDR1 as MNHEY and CDR2 as SVGEGT.

The chain employs TRBV19 and TRBJ1-4, with a possible D match to TRBD1 (6 bases). CDR3 size: 16 residues. Germline CDR1 LNHDA, CDR2 SQIVND (reference sequence). V gave up 4 bases and J gave up 8 bases, with 20 bases separating them. CDR3 in DNA: TGTGCCAGTAGTAATAGTGGCCGTAGGGGGACGGAAAAACTGTTTTTT. Its translation: CASSNSGRRGTEKLFF.

V is TRBV6-6 and J is TRBJ2-3; D is uncertain. CDR1 and CDR2 from the germline V gene are MNHNY and SVGAGI (reference sequence). V lost 4 bases and J lost 0, with 11 bases in between. CDR3 length: 15 residues. CDR3 amino acids: CASSLPGSSTDTQYF. For the CDR3, the DNA is TGTGCCAGCAGTTTGCCAGGCTCTAGCACAGATACGCAGTATTTT.

This chain uses TRBV11-2 with TRBJ2-5, with TRBD2 identical over 10 bases. V trimming: 5 bases; J trimming: 5 bases; junction bases outside the gene matches: 14. CDR1 SGHAT and CDR2 FQNNGV come from the germline V gene. The CDR3 contains 17 residues. This chain's CDR3 is CASSPEVLAGRYETQYF. The CDR3 coding sequence is TGTGCCAGCAGCCCCGAGGTACTAGCGGGAAGATACGAGACCCAGTACTTC. The whole variable domain, remainder taken from reference TRBV11-2 and TRBJ2-5, is EAGVAQSPRYKIIEKRQSVAFWCNPISGHATLYWYQQILGQGPKLLIQFQNNGVVDDSQLPKDRFSAERLKGVDSTLKIQPAKLEDSAVYLCASSPEVLAGRYETQYFGPGTRLLVL.

V usage is TRBV28 and J usage is TRBJ1-5; 9 bases are shared with TRBD1. The V and J ends lost 5 bases and 9 bases, in that order; junction bases with no gene match: 17. Germline V lookup: CDR1 MDHEN, CDR2 SYDVKM. The CDR3 has 17 residues. This chain's CDR3 is CASSLRTSGTGPGPQHF. CDR3 bases: TGTGCCAGCAGTCTTAGAACCTCCGGGACAGGGCCCGGGCCCCAGCATTTT.

This chain connects TRBV2 to TRBJ2-1; tentatively, D is TRBD1 (7 bases). Germline assignment: CDR1 SNHLY and CDR2 FYNNEI. The length of the CDR3 is 14 residues. Trimming stripped 4 bases from V and 6 bases from J, with 13 bases between. DNA for the CDR3: TGTGCCAGCAGTGTCAACAGGGGAGGCAATGAGCAGTTCTTC. Translating gives CASSVNRGGNEQFF. Using reference TRBV2 and TRBJ2-1 for the parts outside the CDR3, the full variable domain is EPEVTQTPSHQVTQMGQEVILRCVPISNHLYFYWYRQILGQKVEFLVSFYNNEISEKSEIFDDQFSVERPDGSNFTLKIRSTKLEDSAMYFCASSVNRGGNEQFFGPGTRLTVL.

In its sample, this clone was seen many times. The V call is TRBV5-1, the J call TRBJ2-3; TRBD2 agrees at 12 bases. Germline lookup yields CDR1 SGHRS and CDR2 YFSETQ. V shed 2 bases and J 5 bases; nucleotides not matched to a gene: 6. This CDR3 has 16 residues. The CDR3 spells CASSFSTSGSKDTQYF. CDR3 DNA: TGCGCCAGCAGCTTCTCGACTAGCGGGAGTAAAGATACGCAGTATTTT.

The rearrangement uses TRBV6-5 and TRBJ1-2, with D hard to call. This CDR3 is built from 11 residues. Trimming removed 4 bases from V and 3 bases from J, with 3 bases in between. The germline CDR1 and CDR2 sequences are MNHEY and SVGAGI. The CDR3 protein is CASSSYYGYTF. In DNA, the CDR3 is TGTGCCAGCAGTTCTTACTATGGCTACACCTTC.

The chain employs TRBV27 and TRBJ2-5; 11 bases line up with TRBD2. CDR1 and CDR2 from the germline V gene are MNHEY and SMNVEV (reference sequence). CDR3 length: 15 residues. V shed 5 bases, J shed 5 bases, and the junction held 7 bases outside the gene matches. CDR3 nucleotide sequence: TGTGCCAGCAGTCGAACTAGCGGGAGAGCGGAGACCCAGTACTTC. This sequence encodes CASSRTSGRAETQYF.